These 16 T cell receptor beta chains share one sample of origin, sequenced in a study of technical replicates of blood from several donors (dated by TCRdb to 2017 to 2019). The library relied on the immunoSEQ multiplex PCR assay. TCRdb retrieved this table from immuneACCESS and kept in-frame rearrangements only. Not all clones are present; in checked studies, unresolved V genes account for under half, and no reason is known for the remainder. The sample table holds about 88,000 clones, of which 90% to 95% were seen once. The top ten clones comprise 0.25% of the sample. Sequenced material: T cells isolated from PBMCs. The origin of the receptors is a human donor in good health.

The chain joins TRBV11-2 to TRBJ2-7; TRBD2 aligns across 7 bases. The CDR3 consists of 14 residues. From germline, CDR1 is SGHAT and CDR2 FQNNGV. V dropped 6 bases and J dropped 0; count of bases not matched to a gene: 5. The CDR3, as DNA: TGTGCCAGCAGTATTAGCGGGCCCTCCTACGAGCAGTACTTC. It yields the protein CASSISGPSYEQYF.

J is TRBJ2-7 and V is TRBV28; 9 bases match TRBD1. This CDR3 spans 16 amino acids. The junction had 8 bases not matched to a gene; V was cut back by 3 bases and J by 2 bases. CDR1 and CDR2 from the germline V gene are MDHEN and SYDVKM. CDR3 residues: CASSLPQGASPYEQYF. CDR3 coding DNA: TGTGCCAGCAGTTTGCCACAGGGGGCTTCACCCTACGAGCAGTACTTC.

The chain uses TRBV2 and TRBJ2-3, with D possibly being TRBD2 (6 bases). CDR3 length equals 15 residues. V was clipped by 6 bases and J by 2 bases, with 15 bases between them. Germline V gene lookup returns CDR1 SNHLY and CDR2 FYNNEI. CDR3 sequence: CASRRAGTYTDTQYF. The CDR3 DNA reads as TGTGCCAGCAGAAGGGCCGGGACTTACACAGATACGCAGTATTTT. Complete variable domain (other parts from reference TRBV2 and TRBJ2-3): EPEVTQTPSHQVTQMGQEVILRCVPISNHLYFYWYRQILGQKVEFLVSFYNNEISEKSEIFDDQFSVERPDGSNFTLKIRSTKLEDSAMYFCASRRAGTYTDTQYFGPGTRLTVL.

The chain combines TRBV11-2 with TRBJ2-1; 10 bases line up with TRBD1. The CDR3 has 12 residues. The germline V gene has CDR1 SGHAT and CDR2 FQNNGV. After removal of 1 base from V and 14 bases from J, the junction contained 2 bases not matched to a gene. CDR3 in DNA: TGTGCCAGCAGCTTAGCTGGGACAGGGGAGTTCTTC. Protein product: CASSLAGTGEFF.

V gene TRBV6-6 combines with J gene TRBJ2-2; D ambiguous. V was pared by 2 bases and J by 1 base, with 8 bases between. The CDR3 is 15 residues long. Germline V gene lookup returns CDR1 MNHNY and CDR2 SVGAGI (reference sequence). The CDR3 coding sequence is TGTGCCAGCAGTTACGGGCTCTTGAACACCGGGGAGCTGTTTTTT. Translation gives CASSYGLLNTGELFF.

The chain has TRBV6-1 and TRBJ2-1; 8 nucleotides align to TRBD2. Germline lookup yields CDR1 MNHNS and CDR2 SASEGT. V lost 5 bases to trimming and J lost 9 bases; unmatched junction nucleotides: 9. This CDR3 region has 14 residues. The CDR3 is CASSSGGARGEQFF. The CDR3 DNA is TGTGCCAGCAGTTCCGGGGGGGCTAGGGGTGAGCAGTTCTTC.

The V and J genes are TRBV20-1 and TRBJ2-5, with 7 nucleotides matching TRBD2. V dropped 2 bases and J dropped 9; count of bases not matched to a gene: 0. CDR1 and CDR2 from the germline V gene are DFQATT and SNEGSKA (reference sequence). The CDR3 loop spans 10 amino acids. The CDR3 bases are TGCAGTGCTAGACGGGAGGCCCAGTACTTC. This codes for CSARREAQYF.

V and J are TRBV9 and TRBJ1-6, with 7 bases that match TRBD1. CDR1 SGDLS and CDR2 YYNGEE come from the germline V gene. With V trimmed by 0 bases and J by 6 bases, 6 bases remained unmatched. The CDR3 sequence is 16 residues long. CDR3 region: CASSVGVAGGNSPLHF. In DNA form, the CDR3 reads TGTGCCAGCAGCGTAGGTGTTGCAGGGGGTAATTCACCCCTCCACTTT.

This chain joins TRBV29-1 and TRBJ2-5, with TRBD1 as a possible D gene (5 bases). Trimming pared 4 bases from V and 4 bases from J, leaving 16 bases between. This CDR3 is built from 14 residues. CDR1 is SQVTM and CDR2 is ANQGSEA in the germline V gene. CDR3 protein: CSVGWTYQGETQYF. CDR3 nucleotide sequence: TGCAGCGTTGGTTGGACCTACCAGGGAGAGACCCAGTACTTC.

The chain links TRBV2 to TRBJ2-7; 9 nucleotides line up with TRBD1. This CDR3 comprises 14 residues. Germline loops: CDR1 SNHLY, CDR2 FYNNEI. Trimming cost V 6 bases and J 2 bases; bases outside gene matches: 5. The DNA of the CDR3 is TGTGCCAGCAGAGTCCGGGACAGGGCCTACGAGCAGTACTTC. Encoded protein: CASRVRDRAYEQYF.

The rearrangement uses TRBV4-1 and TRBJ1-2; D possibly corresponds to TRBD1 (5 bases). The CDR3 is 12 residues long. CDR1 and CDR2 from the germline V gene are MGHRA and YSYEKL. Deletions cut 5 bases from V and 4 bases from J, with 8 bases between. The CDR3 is CASSETAYGYTF. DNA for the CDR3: TGCGCCAGCAGCGAGACAGCCTATGGCTACACCTTC.

CDR3 sequence (DNA): TGTGCCAGCAGAACGCGGGACAGAAGACAGCCCCAGCATTTT. As protein: CASRTRDRRQPQHF. This chain connects TRBV6-5 to TRBJ1-5; 7 nucleotides agree with TRBD1. In germline, CDR1 is MNHEY, CDR2 SVGAGI. The CDR3 runs to 14 residues. V lost 6 bases, J lost 7 bases, and 9 bases stayed unmatched.

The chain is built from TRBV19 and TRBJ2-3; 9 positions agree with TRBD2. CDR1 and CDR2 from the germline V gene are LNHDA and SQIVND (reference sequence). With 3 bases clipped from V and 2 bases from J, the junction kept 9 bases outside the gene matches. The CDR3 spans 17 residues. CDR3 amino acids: CASSIGPSGKLTDTQYF. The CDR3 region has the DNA TGTGCCAGTAGTATCGGGCCTAGCGGGAAGCTCACAGATACGCAGTATTTT.

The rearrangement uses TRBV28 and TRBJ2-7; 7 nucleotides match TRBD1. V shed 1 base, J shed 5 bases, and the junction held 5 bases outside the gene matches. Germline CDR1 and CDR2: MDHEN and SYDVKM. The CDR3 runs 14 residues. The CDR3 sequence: CASSLYRGRDEQYF. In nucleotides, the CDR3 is TGTGCCAGCAGTTTATACAGGGGTCGTGACGAGCAGTACTTC.

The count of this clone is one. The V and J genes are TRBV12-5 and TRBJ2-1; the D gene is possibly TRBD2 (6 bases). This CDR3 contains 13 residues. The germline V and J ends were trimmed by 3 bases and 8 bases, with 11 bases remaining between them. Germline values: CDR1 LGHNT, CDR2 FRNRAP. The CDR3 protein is CASGFGGRDEQFF. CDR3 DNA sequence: TGTGCTAGTGGTTTCGGGGGACGGGATGAGCAGTTCTTC.

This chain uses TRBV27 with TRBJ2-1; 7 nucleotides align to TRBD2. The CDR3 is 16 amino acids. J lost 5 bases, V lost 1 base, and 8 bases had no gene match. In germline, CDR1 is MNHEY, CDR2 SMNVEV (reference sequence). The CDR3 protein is CASSLLTGTIHNEQFF. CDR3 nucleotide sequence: TGTGCCAGCAGTTTATTGACCGGGACTATCCACAATGAGCAGTTCTTC.